The 19 T cell receptor beta chains reported below all come from one sample, sequenced in a study of T-cell memory formation after mild COVID-19. TCRdb reprocessed the 5' RACE reads with MiXCR, giving one entry per CDR3 protein. The sample has hundreds of thousands of distinct CDR3 sequences; around 28% are singletons. The sample comprised PBMCs or a T cell subset sorted from them (not recorded which). The source of these receptors is an adult woman who had mild COVID-19 (a few samples of this study predate the infection). Cell type and time point are not known.

The chain couples TRBV5-1 to TRBJ1-1; tentative D call: TRBD1 (6 bases). This CDR3 comprises 16 residues. From germline, CDR1 is SGHRS and CDR2 YFSETQ. Trimming pared 1 base from V and 1 base from J, leaving 14 bases between. DNA of the CDR3: TGCGCCAGCAGCTTGCTTGGAGGGGGATCGAACACTGAAGCTTTCTTT. This gives the protein CASSLLGGGSNTEAFF. Drawing the rest from reference TRBV5-1 and TRBJ1-1, the complete variable domain is KAGVTQTPRYLIKTRGQQVTLSCSPISGHRSVSWYQQTPGQGLQFLFEYFSETQRNKGNFPGRFSGRQFSNSRSEMNVSTLELGDSALYLCASSLLGGGSNTEAFFGQGTRLTVV.

The rearrangement links TRBV6-5 to TRBJ2-1, with 11 bases aligning to TRBD2. The germline gives CDR1 MNHEY, CDR2 SVGAGI. Trimming cost V 0 bases and J 8 bases; bases outside gene matches: 6. This CDR3 contains 16 residues. The CDR3 sequence is CASSYSTTSGSHEQFF. The CDR3 bases are TGTGCCAGCAGTTACTCGACCACTAGCGGGAGTCATGAGCAGTTCTTC.

The V and J genes are TRBV14 and TRBJ2-3; D is undetermined. V was trimmed by 4 bases and J by 2 bases, leaving 13 bases between them. Germline V gene lookup returns CDR1 SGHDN and CDR2 FVKESK. The CDR3 covers 15 residues. CDR3 nucleotide sequence: TGTGCCAGCAGCCCCCGCGTTACTCCCACAGATACGCAGTATTTT. It codes for CASSPRVTPTDTQYF.

This rearrangement joins TRBV12-3 or TRBV12-4 to TRBJ1-2, with D uncertain. The CDR3 length is 13 residues. Between the trimmed V and J ends, which lost 2 bases and 0 bases, there was a span of 4 bases. The CDR3 spells CASSLPPNYGYTF. The CDR3 DNA reads TGTGCCAGCAGTTTACCCCCTAACTATGGCTACACCTTC.

CDR3 residues: CSARDPATGELFF. DNA for the CDR3: TGCAGTGCTAGAGATCCAGCCACCGGGGAGCTGTTTTTT. This chain uses TRBV20-1 with TRBJ2-2; no reliable D call. V lost 0 bases to trimming and J lost 4 bases, with 6 bases between them. Germline lookup yields CDR1 DFQATT and CDR2 SNEGSKA (reference sequence). This CDR3 region has 13 residues.

V is TRBV12-3 or TRBV12-4 and J is TRBJ1-2, with D hard to call. The CDR3 runs to 16 residues. Trimming removed 8 bases from V and 2 bases from J, with 21 bases in between. The CDR3 DNA sequence: TGTGCCAGCGGCTCAGCGGGCGGGAAAAAGAACTATGGCTACACCTTC. Translation: CASGSAGGKKNYGYTF.

V gene TRBV12-3 or TRBV12-4 combines with J gene TRBJ1-1; 7 bases are a match to TRBD1. CDR3 length equals 17 residues. The J segment lost 1 base and the V segment lost 2 bases, leaving 10 bases of the junction unmatched. The CDR3 here is CASSLSPHRGGNTEAFF. The CDR3 DNA reads TGTGCCAGCAGTTTAAGTCCCCACAGGGGAGGGAACACTGAAGCTTTCTTT.

The chain links TRBV19 to TRBJ1-4; D not resolved. CDR3 length equals 16 residues. V lost 4 bases and J lost 0, with 12 bases in between. Per the germline V gene, CDR1 is LNHDA and CDR2 is SQIVND (reference sequence). The chain's CDR3 is CASSTHQPATNEKLFF. In DNA form, the CDR3 reads TGTGCCAGTAGTACACACCAGCCGGCAACTAATGAAAAACTGTTTTTT.

This clonotype was seen many times. The chain carries TRBV5-1 and TRBJ1-5; D may be TRBD1 (6 bases). V was cut by 7 bases and J by 1 base, with 18 bases left in between. Germline CDR1 SGHRS, CDR2 YFSETQ. The CDR3 totals 16 residues. CDR3 amino acids: CASAAMPGASNQPQHF. CDR3 DNA: TGCGCCAGCGCCGCCATGCCGGGGGCCAGCAATCAGCCCCAGCATTTT. The full variable domain, its missing parts supplied by reference TRBV5-1 and TRBJ1-5, is KAGVTQTPRYLIKTRGQQVTLSCSPISGHRSVSWYQQTPGQGLQFLFEYFSETQRNKGNFPGRFSGRQFSNSRSEMNVSTLELGDSALYLCASAAMPGASNQPQHFGDGTRLSIL.

The rearrangement uses TRBV7-9 and TRBJ1-2; D may be TRBD1 (5 bases). Trimming pared 5 bases from V and 6 bases from J, leaving 16 bases between. Germline CDR1 SEHNR, CDR2 FQNEAQ (reference sequence). The CDR3 runs to 14 residues. DNA for the CDR3: TGTGCCAGCAGCCCCAGGGTTAATGTAGATGGCTACACCTTC. This gives the protein CASSPRVNVDGYTF. Together with reference TRBV7-9 and TRBJ1-2, the CDR3 gives the full variable domain: DTGVSQNPRHKITKRGQNVTFRCDPISEHNRLYWYRQTLGQGPEFLTYFQNEAQLEKSRLLSDRFSAERPKGSFSTLEIQRTEQGDSAMYLCASSPRVNVDGYTFGSGTRLTVV.

This chain connects TRBV5-1 to TRBJ2-1; 8 bases fit TRBD2. The CDR3 consists of 14 residues. V was pared by 0 bases and J by 7 bases, with 3 bases of the junction left unmatched. From germline, CDR1 is SGHRS and CDR2 YFSETQ. The CDR3 DNA is TGCGCCAGCAGCTTGGTTAGCGGGAAGAATGAGCAGTTCTTC. It specifies CASSLVSGKNEQFF.

This clonotype was picked up one time. The chain joins TRBV2 to TRBJ2-4; D is possibly TRBD1 or TRBD2 (5 bases each). V lost 9 bases and J 0 bases, leaving 21 bases between the germline ends. The CDR3 runs to 17 residues. Germline V gene sequence: CDR1 SNHLY, CDR2 FYNNEI. DNA for the CDR3: TGTGCCAGTAGGGGCCCTCCCGGGGCTCTAGCCAAAAACATTCAGTACTTC. Translation gives CASRGPPGALAKNIQYF.

This clonotype was seen only once. A junction boundary mismatches the germline segment, possibly from a read error. The rearrangement uses TRBV2 and TRBJ2-7; D is unclear. The CDR3 is made up of 14 amino acids. Germline V gene lookup returns CDR1 SNHLY and CDR2 FYNNEI. CDR3 residues: CASSEFGYNYEEYF. As DNA, the CDR3 is TGTGCCAGCAGTGAGTTTGGCTACAACTACGAGGAGTACTTC.

The count of this clonotype is one. V and J are TRBV12-3 or TRBV12-4 and TRBJ2-5, with D perhaps TRBD2 (6 bases). With 5 bases removed from V and 8 bases from J, the gap between germline ends came to 18 bases. CDR3 size: 14 residues. Here the CDR3 DNA reads TGTGCCAGCAGTCCGGCGGGACTTGATTCAACCCAGTACTTC. Its translation is CASSPAGLDSTQYF.

The rearrangement uses TRBV30 and TRBJ2-7; D is perhaps TRBD1 (6 bases). From germline, CDR1 is GTSNPN and CDR2 SVGIG (reference sequence). Trimming stripped 1 base from V and 2 bases from J, with 15 bases between. The CDR3 has 15 residues. CDR3 sequence (DNA): TGTGCCTGGAGTGCACCTGACAGGAAAACCTACGAGCAGTACTTC. Translated, it gives CAWSAPDRKTYEQYF.

This clonotype occurred many times. The chain has TRBV6-5 and TRBJ2-5, with D perhaps TRBD1 (6 bases). Germline lookup yields CDR1 MNHEY and CDR2 SVGAGI. The V end lost 4 bases, the J end lost 4 bases, and 16 bases lay between the germline ends. The CDR3 has 15 amino acids. The CDR3 loop reads CASSFRQAYRETQYF. CDR3 coding DNA: TGTGCCAGCAGTTTCAGACAGGCGTACAGAGAGACCCAGTACTTC.

This clonotype was found a few times. Here the CDR3 DNA reads TGTGCCAGCAGCTTGGCCAATTTCGCAGATACGCAGTATTTT. Translation: CASSLANFADTQYF. The rearrangement uses TRBV5-5 and TRBJ2-3, with D unclear. Germline V gene lookup returns CDR1 SGHKS and CDR2 YYEKEE (reference sequence). This CDR3 has 14 amino acids. Trimming stripped 0 bases from V and 4 bases from J, with 9 bases between.

The chain employs TRBV7-9 and TRBJ2-2, with TRBD2 matching 10 bases. This CDR3 is 17 amino acids long. V gave up 4 bases and J gave up 1 base; unmatched junction bases: 6. Germline CDR1 SEHNR, CDR2 FQNEAQ (reference sequence). CDR3 residues: CASSSPSSGRNTGELFF. The CDR3 DNA is TGTGCCAGCAGCTCACCTTCTAGCGGGAGGAACACCGGGGAGCTGTTTTTT.

The rearrangement uses TRBV5-5 and TRBJ2-3, with unresolved D. The CDR3 covers 13 residues. From germline, CDR1 is SGHKS and CDR2 YYEKEE (reference sequence). The ends were cut back, 1 base at V and 5 bases at J, with 8 bases in the middle. The CDR3 reads CASSLTVRDTQYF. In DNA, the CDR3 is TGTGCCAGCAGCTTGACAGTTCGAGATACGCAGTATTTT.